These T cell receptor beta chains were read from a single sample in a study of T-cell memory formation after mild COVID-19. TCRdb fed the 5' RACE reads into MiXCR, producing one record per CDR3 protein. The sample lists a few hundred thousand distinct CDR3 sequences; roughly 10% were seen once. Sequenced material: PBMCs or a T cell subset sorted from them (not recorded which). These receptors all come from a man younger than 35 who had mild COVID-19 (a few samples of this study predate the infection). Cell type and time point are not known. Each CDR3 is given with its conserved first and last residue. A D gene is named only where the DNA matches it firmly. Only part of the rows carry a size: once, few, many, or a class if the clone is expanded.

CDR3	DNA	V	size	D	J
CASSLASLFEQFF	TGTGCCAGCAGCTTAGCTAGTCTCTTTGAGCAGTTCTTC	TRBV7-2	NA	NA	TRBJ2-1
CASSLEGRGETQYF	TGTGCCAGCAGTTTAGAAGGGCGCGGAGAGACCCAGTACTTC	TRBV27	NA	NA	TRBJ2-5
CASTRSHSTDTQYF	TGTGCCAGCACACGCTCACATAGCACAGATACGCAGTATTTT	TRBV7-8	NA	NA	TRBJ2-3
CASSTQGEGYNEQFF	TGCGCCAGCAGCACACAGGGAGAGGGCTACAATGAGCAGTTCTTC	TRBV5-1	few	NA	TRBJ2-1
CASSFTSGGARDTQYF	TGCGCCAGCAGCTTTACCAGCGGGGGGGCCCGAGATACGCAGTATTTT	TRBV5-1	NA	TRBD2	TRBJ2-3
CASSHLRRDTQYF	TGCGCCAGCAGCCACCTACGGAGAGATACGCAGTATTTT	TRBV4-3	few	NA	TRBJ2-3
CASSLDGGDTQYF	TGCGCCAGCAGCCTGGACGGGGGAGATACGCAGTATTTT	TRBV5-1	few	NA	TRBJ2-3
CSAADSRGDEKLFF	TGCAGTGCAGCGGACAGCAGGGGAGATGAAAAACTGTTTTTT	TRBV20-1	once	NA	TRBJ1-4
CATSDGQDTEAFF	TGTGCCACCAGTGATGGACAGGACACTGAAGCTTTCTTT	TRBV24-1	NA	TRBD1	TRBJ1-1
CASSPPAGRMNTEAFF	TGTGCCAGCTCACCTCCGGCGGGAAGGATGAACACTGAAGCTTTCTTT	TRBV18	NA	NA	TRBJ1-1
CASSLNSPLHF	TGTGCCAGCAGCTTAAATTCACCCCTCCACTTT	TRBV7-9	many	NA	TRBJ1-6
CASSQGPEAFF	TGTGCCAGCAGTCAAGGACCAGAAGCTTTCTTT	TRBV12-3/TRBV12-4	many	NA	TRBJ1-1
CASRPSRAGYGYTF	TGTGCCAGCAGACCCTCACGAGCAGGGTATGGCTACACCTTC	TRBV27	NA	NA	TRBJ1-2
CASSSSGPGTQYF	TGTGCCAGCAGCTCCTCGGGGCCGGGTACGCAGTATTTT	TRBV6-2/TRBV6-3	many	NA	TRBJ2-3
CASSQLAGLEQYF	TGCGCCAGCAGTCAATTAGCAGGACTCGAGCAGTACTTC	TRBV23-1	few	NA	TRBJ2-7
CASSLTSGGAREQFF	TGCGCCAGCAGCCTTACTAGCGGGGGGGCCCGTGAGCAGTTCTTC	TRBV5-1	many	TRBD2	TRBJ2-1
CASSYPPETYEQYF	TGTGCCAGCAGTTACCCCCCGGAGACCTACGAGCAGTACTTC	TRBV6-6	NA	NA	TRBJ2-7
CASSLTSPTDTQYF	TGTGCCAGCAGTTTGACCAGCCCCACAGATACGCAGTATTTT	TRBV12-3/TRBV12-4	NA	NA	TRBJ2-3
CASSWTGPGDSPLHF	TGTGCCAGCAGCTGGACAGGGCCTGGGGATTCACCCCTCCACTTT	TRBV7-9	NA	TRBD1	TRBJ1-6
CASSPTTGIYEQYF	TGTGCCAGCTCACCGACGACAGGGATCTACGAGCAGTACTTC	TRBV18	many	TRBD1	TRBJ2-7
CASSLYRTNEKLFF	TGTGCCAGCAGTTTATATCGCACAAATGAAAAACTGTTTTTT	TRBV27	few	NA	TRBJ1-4
CASSPFTEKLFF	TGTGCCAGCTCACCCTTTACGGAAAAACTGTTTTTT	TRBV18	few	NA	TRBJ1-4
CASSFAWGYNEQFF	TGTGCCAGCAGTTTTGCCTGGGGGTACAATGAGCAGTTCTTC	TRBV12-3/TRBV12-4	few	NA	TRBJ2-1
CASSLAREAFF	TGTGCCAGCAGCTTAGCCCGTGAAGCTTTCTTT	TRBV7-2	NA	NA	TRBJ1-1
CASSPSDRGLSPLHF	TGTGCCAGCAGCCCCTCAGACAGGGGGCTTTCACCCCTCCACTTT	TRBV5-4	few	TRBD1	TRBJ1-6
CASSLANQPQHF	TGTGCCAGCAGCTTGGCGAATCAGCCCCAGCATTTT	TRBV5-6	many	NA	TRBJ1-5
CASSLAGFGSYEQYF	TGTGCCAGCAGCTTAGCGGGGTTTGGCTCCTACGAGCAGTACTTC	TRBV7-2	NA	NA	TRBJ2-7
CSASTGALGSYEQYF	TGCAGTGCTTCCACAGGGGCCCTGGGCTCCTACGAGCAGTACTTC	TRBV20-1	NA	TRBD1	TRBJ2-7
CASSQEGQPQHF	TGCGCCAGCAGCCAAGAGGGTCAGCCCCAGCATTTT	TRBV4-3	many	NA	TRBJ1-5
CASSLGQATDTQYF	TGTGCCAGCAGCTTGGGACAGGCCACAGATACGCAGTATTTT	TRBV7-3	many	TRBD1	TRBJ2-3
CASSDGQGLGTQYF	TGCGCCAGCAGCGATGGACAGGGCTTAGGGACCCAGTACTTC	TRBV5-1	few	TRBD1	TRBJ2-5
CASSQSASGPNIQYF	TGTGCCAGCTCACAATCGGCCTCGGGCCCAAACATTCAGTACTTC	TRBV18	few	NA	TRBJ2-4
CASRPSTDTQYF	TGTGCCAGCAGGCCAAGCACAGATACGCAGTATTTT	TRBV12-3/TRBV12-4	NA	NA	TRBJ2-3
CASSPSDGLYGYTF	TGTGCCAGCTCACCAAGCGATGGTCTATATGGCTACACCTTC	TRBV18	few	NA	TRBJ1-2
CSAFFRGGNTEAFF	TGCAGTGCTTTCTTCAGGGGGGGAAACACTGAAGCTTTCTTT	TRBV20-1	NA	TRBD1	TRBJ1-1
CASSLVGPGNTIYF	TGCGCCAGCAGCTTGGTAGGGCCTGGAAACACCATATATTTT	TRBV5-1	few	NA	TRBJ1-3
CATSDRVGEKLFF	TGTGCCACCTCGGACAGGGTCGGGGAAAAACTGTTTTTT	TRBV10-3	few	TRBD1	TRBJ1-4
CARADTYEQYF	TGTGCGAGGGCTGATACCTACGAGCAGTACTTC	TRBV30	few	NA	TRBJ2-7
CASSYAGMGNEQFF	TGCGCCAGCAGCTACGCAGGGATGGGCAATGAGCAGTTCTTC	TRBV5-1	NA	NA	TRBJ2-1
CASSRGTENTEAFF	TGCGCCAGCAGTCGGGGGACAGAGAACACTGAAGCTTTCTTT	TRBV5-1	many	TRBD1	TRBJ1-1
CASSQVGSNGNTQYF	TGTGCCAGCAGCCAAGTGGGGTCCAACGGAAATACGCAGTATTTT	TRBV3-1	few	NA	TRBJ2-3
CASTWDRGRQPQHF	TGTGCCAGCACATGGGACAGGGGTCGCCAGCCCCAGCATTTT	TRBV12-3/TRBV12-4	NA	TRBD1	TRBJ1-5
CASSLVGGGSANYGYTF	TGCGCCAGCAGCTTGGTAGGGGGAGGCAGCGCTAACTATGGCTACACCTTC	TRBV5-1	NA	NA	TRBJ1-2
CASSRTGLYEQYF	TGTGCCAGCAGCCGCACTGGGCTCTACGAGCAGTACTTC	TRBV7-2	many	NA	TRBJ2-7
CASSQYTSSTDTQYF	TGCGCCAGCAGCCAGTACACCTCTAGCACAGATACGCAGTATTTT	TRBV5-1	NA	NA	TRBJ2-3
CASSDWDRAFYEQYF	TGTGCCAGCAGCGACTGGGACAGGGCATTCTACGAGCAGTACTTC	TRBV3-1	few	TRBD1	TRBJ2-7
CASSPEAGINQPQHF	TGTGCCAGCAGCCCTGAAGCAGGGATCAATCAGCCCCAGCATTTT	TRBV7-9	NA	NA	TRBJ1-5
CSAMLRMGNYGYTF	TGCAGTGCTATGCTTCGTATGGGGAACTATGGCTACACCTTC	TRBV20-1	NA	NA	TRBJ1-2
CASRRTGQTYEQYF	TGCGCCAGCCGACGAACAGGACAGACCTACGAGCAGTACTTC	TRBV5-1	few	NA	TRBJ2-7
CASRLGGAGNTIYF	TGTGCCAGCCGCCTTGGGGGGGCTGGAAACACCATATATTTT	TRBV6-5	NA	NA	TRBJ1-3
CASSQEFPRRGYNEQFF	TGTGCCAGCAGCCAAGAATTCCCGCGGCGAGGTTACAATGAGCAGTTCTTC	TRBV14	many	NA	TRBJ2-1
CASSPGQENTEAFF	TGTGCCAGCTCACCCGGACAGGAGAACACTGAAGCTTTCTTT	TRBV18	few	TRBD1	TRBJ1-1